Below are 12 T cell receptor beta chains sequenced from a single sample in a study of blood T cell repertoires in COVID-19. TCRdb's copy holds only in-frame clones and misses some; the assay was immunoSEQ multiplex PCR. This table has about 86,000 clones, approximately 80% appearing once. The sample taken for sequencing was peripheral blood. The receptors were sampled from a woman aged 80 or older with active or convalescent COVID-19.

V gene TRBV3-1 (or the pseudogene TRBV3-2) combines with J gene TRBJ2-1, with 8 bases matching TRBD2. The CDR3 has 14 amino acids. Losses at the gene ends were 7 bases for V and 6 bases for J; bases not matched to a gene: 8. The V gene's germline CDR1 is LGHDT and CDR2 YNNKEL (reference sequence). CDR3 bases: TGTGCCAGCACCGGGACTAGGTCATTCAATGAGCAGTTCTTC. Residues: CASTGTRSFNEQFF.

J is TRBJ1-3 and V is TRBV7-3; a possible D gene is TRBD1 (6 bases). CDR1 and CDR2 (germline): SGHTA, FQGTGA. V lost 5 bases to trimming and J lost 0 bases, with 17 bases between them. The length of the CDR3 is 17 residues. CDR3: CASSPQGQSLSGNTIYF. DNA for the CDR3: TGTGCCAGCAGCCCTCAGGGGCAGAGCCTCTCTGGAAACACCATATATTTT.

The CDR3 bases are TGCGCCAGCAGCCAAGAACGCCAGGGTGTCTACACCTTC. This sequence encodes CASSQERQGVYTF. This chain connects TRBV4-1 to TRBJ1-2, with D perhaps TRBD1 (5 bases). Trimming pared 0 bases from V and 10 bases from J, leaving 12 bases between. The CDR3 sequence is 13 residues long. In germline, CDR1 is MGHRA, CDR2 YSYEKL.

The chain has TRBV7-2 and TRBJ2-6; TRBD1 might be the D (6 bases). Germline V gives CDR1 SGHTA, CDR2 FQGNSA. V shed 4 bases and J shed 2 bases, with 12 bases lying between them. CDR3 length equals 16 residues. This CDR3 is CASSSPGATGANVLTF. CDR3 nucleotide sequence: TGTGCCAGCAGCTCCCCAGGGGCGACTGGGGCCAACGTCCTGACTTTC.

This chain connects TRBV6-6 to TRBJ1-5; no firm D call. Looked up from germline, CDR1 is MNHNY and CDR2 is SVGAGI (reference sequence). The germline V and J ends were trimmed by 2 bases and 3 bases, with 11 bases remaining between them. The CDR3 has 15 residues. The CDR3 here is CASSYGGSNNQPQHF. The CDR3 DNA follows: TGTGCCAGCAGTTACGGAGGGTCCAACAATCAGCCCCAGCATTTT.

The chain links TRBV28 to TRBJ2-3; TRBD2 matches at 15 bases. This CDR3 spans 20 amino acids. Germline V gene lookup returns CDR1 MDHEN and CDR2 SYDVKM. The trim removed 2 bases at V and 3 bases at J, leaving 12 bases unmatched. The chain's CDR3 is CASSLLGLAGGNVRTDTQYF. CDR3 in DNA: TGTGCCAGCAGTTTACTCGGACTAGCGGGGGGGAATGTTAGGACAGATACGCAGTATTTT.

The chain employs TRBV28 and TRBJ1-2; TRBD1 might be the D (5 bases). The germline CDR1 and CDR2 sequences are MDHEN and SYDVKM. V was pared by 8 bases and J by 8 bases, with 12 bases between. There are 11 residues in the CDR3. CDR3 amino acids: CASFGGEGYTF. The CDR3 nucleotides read TGTGCCAGCTTCGGAGGGGAAGGCTACACCTTC.

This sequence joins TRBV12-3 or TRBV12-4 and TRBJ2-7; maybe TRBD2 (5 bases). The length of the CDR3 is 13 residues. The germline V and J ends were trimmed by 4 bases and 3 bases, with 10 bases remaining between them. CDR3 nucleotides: TGTGCCAGCAGTTCGGGGTTCGGCTACGAGCAGTACTTC. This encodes CASSSGFGYEQYF.

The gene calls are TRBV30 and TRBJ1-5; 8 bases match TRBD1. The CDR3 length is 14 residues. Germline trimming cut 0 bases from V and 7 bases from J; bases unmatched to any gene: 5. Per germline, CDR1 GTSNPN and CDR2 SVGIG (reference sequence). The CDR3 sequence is CAWSVGQGGQPQHF. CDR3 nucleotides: TGTGCCTGGAGTGTAGGACAGGGAGGGCAGCCCCAGCATTTT. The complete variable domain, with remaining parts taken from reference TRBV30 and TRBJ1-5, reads SQTIHQWPATLVQPVGSPLSLECTVEGTSNPNLYWYRQAAGRGLQLLFYSVGIGQISSEVPQNLSASRPQDRQFILSSKKLLLSDSGFYLCAWSVGQGGQPQHFGDGTRLSIL.

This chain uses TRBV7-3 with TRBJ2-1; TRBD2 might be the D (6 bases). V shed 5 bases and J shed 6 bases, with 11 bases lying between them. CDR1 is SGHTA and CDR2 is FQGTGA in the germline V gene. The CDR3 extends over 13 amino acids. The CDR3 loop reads CASSPTAGNEQFF. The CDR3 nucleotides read TGTGCCAGCAGCCCCACAGCGGGCAATGAGCAGTTCTTC. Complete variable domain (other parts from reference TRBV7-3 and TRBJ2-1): GAGVSQTPSNKVTEKGKYVELRCDPISGHTALYWYRQSLGQGPEFLIYFQGTGAADDSGLPNDRFFAVRPEGSVSTLKIQRTERGDSAVYLCASSPTAGNEQFFGPGTRLTVL.

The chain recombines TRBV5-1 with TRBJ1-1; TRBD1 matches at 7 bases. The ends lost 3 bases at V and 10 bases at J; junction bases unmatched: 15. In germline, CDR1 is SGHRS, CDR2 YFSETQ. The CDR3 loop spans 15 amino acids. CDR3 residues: CASSWGQPKITGAFF. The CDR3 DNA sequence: TGCGCCAGCAGCTGGGGACAGCCCAAAATTACCGGAGCTTTCTTT.

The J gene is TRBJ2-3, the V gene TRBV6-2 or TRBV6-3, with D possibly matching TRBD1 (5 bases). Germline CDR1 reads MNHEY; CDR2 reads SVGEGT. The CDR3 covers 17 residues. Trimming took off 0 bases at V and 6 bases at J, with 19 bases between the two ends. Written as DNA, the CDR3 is TGTGCCAGCAGTTACTCGAGTCAAAGGGGCCGCAGCGATACGCAGTATTTT. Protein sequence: CASSYSSQRGRSDTQYF.